The rows below give T cell receptor beta chains drawn from one sample of a study of cytomegalovirus exposure and HLA in healthy donors. Measured with immunoSEQ multiplex PCR; TCRdb has only the in-frame clones, and not every one. This table holds over 65,000 clones, around 77% found once. What was sequenced was PBMCs. Source of these receptors: a middle-aged man in good health and CMV-seronegative. Each CDR3 is given with its conserved first and last residue. The D gene is left open where the match is weak. Size is stated for part of the rows, as once, few or many counts, or as a class when the clone is expanded.

V gene,J gene,clone size,D gene,CDR3 DNA,CDR3 protein
TRBV7-9,TRBJ2-2,.,.,TGTGCCAGCAGCTCGCTGGGTGTGAGGCACACCGGGGAGCTGTTTTTT,CASSSLGVRHTGELFF
TRBV7-9,TRBJ2-7,.,.,TGTGCCAGCAGCCGAGGGACACTTTACGAGCAGTACTTC,CASSRGTLYEQYF
TRBV7-9,TRBJ2-7,.,.,TGTGCCAGCAGCGGGGACACAGGCTACGAGCAGTACTTC,CASSGDTGYEQYF
TRBV6-5,TRBJ1-1,once,TRBD1,TGTGCCAGCAGTAATGACAGGGGACTTTACACTGAAGCTTTCTTT,CASSNDRGLYTEAFF
TRBV18,TRBJ1-1,few,.,TGTGCCAGCTCACCACCCAGTGTGAGGGTGAACACTGAAGCTTTCTTT,CASSPPSVRVNTEAFF
TRBV7-2,TRBJ2-2,.,TRBD2,TGTGCCAGCAGCTCCCGTCCACTAGCGGGAGCCGGGGAGCTGTTTTTT,CASSSRPLAGAGELFF
TRBV6-1,TRBJ2-3,.,TRBD1,TGTGCCAGCAGTGAAAGCCAAGGGGGGACAGGGGCGGCAGATACGCAGTATTTT,CASSESQGGTGAADTQYF
TRBV4-2,TRBJ2-1,.,TRBD2,TGTGCCAGCAGCCTCTTCTTAGCGGGAGGAACTGAGGAGCAGTTCTTC,CASSLFLAGGTEEQFF
TRBV5-1,TRBJ1-2,.,.,TGCGCCAGCAGCTCCCCCTCGATTGGGGGAGGCTATGGCTACACCTTC,CASSSPSIGGGYGYTF
TRBV9,TRBJ2-7,.,.,TGTGCCAGCAGCGTAGGGGCGGGGAGTGCGGTCGAGCAGTACTTC,CASSVGAGSAVEQYF
TRBV2,TRBJ1-2,.,.,TGTGCCAGCAGTGAGGCCTCCCAGCGGGGTGGCTACACCTTC,CASSEASQRGGYTF
TRBV7-9,TRBJ2-1,.,.,TGTTCCAGCAGCATACAGGGCAATGAGCAGTTCTTC,CSSSIQGNEQFF
TRBV10-1,TRBJ2-1,.,.,TGCGCCAGCAGTGCAGGGGTTAGGTCCTACAATGAGCAGTTCTTC,CASSAGVRSYNEQFF
TRBV5-1,TRBJ2-2,.,.,TGCGCCAGCAGCTTGGAGAGTCGCACCGGGGAGCTGTTTTTT,CASSLESRTGELFF
TRBV20-1,TRBJ2-5,.,.,TGCAGTGCCTTACAATCGGGGACCCAGTACTTC,CSALQSGTQYF
TRBV5-1,TRBJ1-3,few,.,TGCGCCAGCAGCTTGGCCGGGTCCTCCTACGGAAACACCATATATTTT,CASSLAGSSYGNTIYF
TRBV7-9,TRBJ1-6,many,.,TGTGCCAGCAGCTTAGGGACAGTGACTATGTCACCCCTCCACTTT,CASSLGTVTMSPLHF
TRBV30,TRBJ2-7,.,TRBD1,TGTGCCTGGAATACAGGGGGCTTCCGCGAGCAGTACTTC,CAWNTGGFREQYF
TRBV7-2,TRBJ1-5,.,TRBD1,TGTGCCAGCAGCTTAGGGAAGGGGGCGCGACCGAATCAGCCCCAGCATTTT,CASSLGKGARPNQPQHF
TRBV5-4,TRBJ2-2,.,TRBD1,TGCGCCAGCAGCCAACCGGACAGGGTGGCCGGGGAGCTGTTTTTT,CASSQPDRVAGELFF
TRBV5-8,TRBJ2-1,.,TRBD2,TGTGCCAGCAGCCCCCGAGGGCGAGCGGGGGTTAATGAGCAGTTCTTC,CASSPRGRAGVNEQFF
TRBV10-3,TRBJ2-1,few,.,TGTGCCATATCTTCAGGGGCAGCCAATGAGCAGTTCTTC,CAISSGAANEQFF
TRBV7-7,TRBJ2-5,.,TRBD1,TGTGCTAGCAGTTTGACAGGGTCCCAAGAGACCCAGTACTTC,CASSLTGSQETQYF
TRBV11-2,TRBJ2-7,.,.,TGTGCCAGCAGAGCAGCCGGGACAAGTCCCAACGAGCAGTACTTC,CASRAAGTSPNEQYF
TRBV19,TRBJ2-5,few,.,TGTGCCAGTAGTAGCAACAGACAAGAGACCCAGTACTTC,CASSSNRQETQYF
TRBV2,TRBJ2-5,.,.,TGTGCCAGCAGCCCGCATAGACCGGGAACGTCTGAGCAGTACTTC,CASSPHRPGTSEQYF
TRBV18,TRBJ1-5,.,.,TGTGCCAGCTCACCAAGGACAGATCAGCCCCAGCATTTT,CASSPRTDQPQHF
TRBV7-9,TRBJ2-3,.,.,TGTGCCAGCAGCCTCTCTGCCGCGGTTACGCAGTATTTT,CASSLSAAVTQYF
TRBV7-8,TRBJ1-5,.,.,TGTGCCAGCAGCTTTGGGGGGTCAGATCAGCCCCAGCATTTT,CASSFGGSDQPQHF
TRBV18,TRBJ1-5,.,.,TGTGCCAGCTCACCAGAACAGGGAGCCAACAATCAGCCCCAGCATTTT,CASSPEQGANNQPQHF
TRBV5-4,TRBJ2-3,.,TRBD1,TGTGCCAGCAGCACCCGGGACAGGGAGGCAGATACGCAGTATTTT,CASSTRDREADTQYF
TRBV21-1,TRBJ1-5,.,.,TGTGCCAGCAGCCTAAGTATAACTTATCAGCCCCAGCATTTT,CASSLSITYQPQHF
TRBV25-1,TRBJ1-1,once,.,TGTGCCAGCCGTCCACAGGGCCTCATGAACACTGAAGCTTTCTTT,CASRPQGLMNTEAFF
TRBV6-5,TRBJ2-5,.,.,TGTGCCAGCAGTACGGTGGGCGGGGAGACCCAGTACTTC,CASSTVGGETQYF
TRBV19,TRBJ2-6,.,TRBD2,TGTGCCACGTTAGCGGGGGGCCTCTCTGGGGCCAACGTCCTGACTTTC,CATLAGGLSGANVLTF
TRBV7-2,TRBJ1-6,.,.,TGTGCCAGCAGCTTTCCGGGTAGCCTCCGGCCCCTCCACTTT,CASSFPGSLRPLHF
TRBV5-6,TRBJ1-3,.,.,TGTGCCAGCAGCTTGGCAGGTGCCTCCTCTGGAAACACCATATATTTT,CASSLAGASSGNTIYF
TRBV7-3,TRBJ2-7,once,TRBD2,TGTGCCAGCAGCTCCTTAGCGGGGCCCTACGAGCAGTACTTC,CASSSLAGPYEQYF
TRBV14,TRBJ1-3,.,.,TGTGCCAGCAGATCTCGGGAGGGTTCAGGAAACACCATATATTTT,CASRSREGSGNTIYF
TRBV4-1,TRBJ2-1,.,.,TGCGCCAGCAGTCTTAAACCGGGGGGCTCCTGCAATGAGCAGTTCTTC,CASSLKPGGSCNEQFF
TRBV19,TRBJ2-2,.,TRBD1,TGTGCCAGTAGTAACGGACAGGCGGGCACCGGGGAGCTGTTTTTT,CASSNGQAGTGELFF
TRBV30,TRBJ2-7,.,.,TGTGCCTGGAGCAGGGGCGAAAATGGTGAGCAGTACTTC,CAWSRGENGEQYF
TRBV5-4,TRBJ2-5,.,.,TGTGCCAGCAGCTTGTGGTGGGGGGGCGGTGAGACCCAGTACTTC,CASSLWWGGGETQYF
TRBV5-4,TRBJ2-3,.,.,TGTGCCAGCAGCTTGGCGGGAAAAAGAATCACAGATACGCAGTATTTT,CASSLAGKRITDTQYF
TRBV6-5,TRBJ2-3,.,.,TGTGCCAGCAGTCCGAGGATGGCAGATACGCAGTATTTT,CASSPRMADTQYF
TRBV5-1,TRBJ2-1,.,.,TGCGCCAGCGCCCAGGGCCTTGAGCAGTTCTTC,CASAQGLEQFF
TRBV5-4,TRBJ1-3,few,.,TGTGCCAGCAGCCCTGATGGCAGGGCTGGAAACACCATATATTTT,CASSPDGRAGNTIYF
TRBV2,TRBJ1-2,.,.,TGTGCCAGCGACAAATACGGGTCGAGGGACTATGGCTACACCTTC,CASDKYGSRDYGYTF
TRBV7-9,TRBJ2-7,few,.,TGTTCCAGCAGCAAGGCAGGGTTCCACGAGCAGTACTTC,CSSSKAGFHEQYF
TRBV9,TRBJ1-1,few,.,TGTGCCAGCAGCCCTAATCGCTGGGGTCGGGAGGGTGAAGCTTTCTTT,CASSPNRWGREGEAFF
TRBV5-1,TRBJ2-2,.,TRBD1,TGCGCCAGCAGCGTAGGGACAGGGATGAACACCGGGGAGCTGTTTTTT,CASSVGTGMNTGELFF
TRBV6-5,TRBJ1-3,many,.,TGTGCCAGCAGTTACTCGGCAGGGCCTGGAAACACCATATATTTT,CASSYSAGPGNTIYF
TRBV5-1,TRBJ1-6,.,TRBD1,TGCGCCAGCAGCCCCGGCGGGACAGGGGGGTCACCCCTCCACTTT,CASSPGGTGGSPLHF